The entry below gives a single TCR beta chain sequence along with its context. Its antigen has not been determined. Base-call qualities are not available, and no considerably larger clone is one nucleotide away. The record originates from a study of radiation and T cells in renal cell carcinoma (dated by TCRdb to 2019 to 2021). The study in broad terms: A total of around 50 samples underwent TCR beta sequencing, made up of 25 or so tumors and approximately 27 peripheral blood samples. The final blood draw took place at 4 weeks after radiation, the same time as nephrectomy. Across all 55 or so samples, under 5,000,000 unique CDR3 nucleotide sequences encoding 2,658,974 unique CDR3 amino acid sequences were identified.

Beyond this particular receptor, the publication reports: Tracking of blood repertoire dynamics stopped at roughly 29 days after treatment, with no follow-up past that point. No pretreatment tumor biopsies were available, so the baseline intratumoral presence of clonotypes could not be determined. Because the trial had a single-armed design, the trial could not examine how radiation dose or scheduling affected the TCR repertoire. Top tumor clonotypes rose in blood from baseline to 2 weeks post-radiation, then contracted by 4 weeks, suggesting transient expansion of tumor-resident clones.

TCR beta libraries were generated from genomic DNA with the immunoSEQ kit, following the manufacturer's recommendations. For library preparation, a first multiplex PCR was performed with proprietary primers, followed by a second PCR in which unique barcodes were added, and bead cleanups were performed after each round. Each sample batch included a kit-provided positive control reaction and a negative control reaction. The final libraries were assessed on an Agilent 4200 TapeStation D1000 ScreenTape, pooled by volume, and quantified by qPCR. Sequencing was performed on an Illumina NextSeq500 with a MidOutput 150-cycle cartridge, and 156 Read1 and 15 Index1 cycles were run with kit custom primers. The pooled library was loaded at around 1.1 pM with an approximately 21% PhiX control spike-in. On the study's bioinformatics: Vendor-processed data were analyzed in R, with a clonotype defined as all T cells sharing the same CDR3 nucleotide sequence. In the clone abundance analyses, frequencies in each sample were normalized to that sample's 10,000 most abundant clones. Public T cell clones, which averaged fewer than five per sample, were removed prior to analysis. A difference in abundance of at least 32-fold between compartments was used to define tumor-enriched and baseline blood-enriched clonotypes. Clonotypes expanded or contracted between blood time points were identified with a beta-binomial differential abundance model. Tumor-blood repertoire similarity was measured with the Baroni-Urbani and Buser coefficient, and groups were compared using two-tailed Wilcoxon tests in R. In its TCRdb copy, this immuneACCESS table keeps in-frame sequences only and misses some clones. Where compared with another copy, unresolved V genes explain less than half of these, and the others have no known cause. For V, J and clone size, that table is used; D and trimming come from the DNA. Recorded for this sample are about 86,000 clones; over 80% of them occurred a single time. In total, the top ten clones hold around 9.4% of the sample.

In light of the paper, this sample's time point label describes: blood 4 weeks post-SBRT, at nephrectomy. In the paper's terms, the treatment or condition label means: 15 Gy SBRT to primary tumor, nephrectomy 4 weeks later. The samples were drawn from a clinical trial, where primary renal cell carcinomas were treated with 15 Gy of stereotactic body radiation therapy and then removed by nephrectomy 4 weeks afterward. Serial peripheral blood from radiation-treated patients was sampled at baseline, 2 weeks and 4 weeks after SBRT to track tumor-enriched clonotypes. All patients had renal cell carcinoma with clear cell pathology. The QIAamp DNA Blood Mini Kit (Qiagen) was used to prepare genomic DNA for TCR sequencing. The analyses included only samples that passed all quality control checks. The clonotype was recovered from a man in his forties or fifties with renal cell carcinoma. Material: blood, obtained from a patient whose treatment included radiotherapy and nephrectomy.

The CDR3 corresponds to CASSLGGGPYNEQFF. DNA sequence: TGCGCCAGCAGCTTGGGCGGGGGCCCCTACAATGAGCAGTTCTTC. The rearrangement combines TRBV5-1 with TRBJ2-1; the D gene is perhaps TRBD2, from 7 matching bases. At the junction V is shortened by 0 bases and J by 2 bases, with 9 bases in between. CDR1 and CDR2, looked up from the germline V gene, are SGHRS and YFSETQ. Measured from the cysteine to the phenylalanine, the CDR3 is 15 residues long. Just CDR3 DNA is preserved here, 45 bases in frame from base 1.